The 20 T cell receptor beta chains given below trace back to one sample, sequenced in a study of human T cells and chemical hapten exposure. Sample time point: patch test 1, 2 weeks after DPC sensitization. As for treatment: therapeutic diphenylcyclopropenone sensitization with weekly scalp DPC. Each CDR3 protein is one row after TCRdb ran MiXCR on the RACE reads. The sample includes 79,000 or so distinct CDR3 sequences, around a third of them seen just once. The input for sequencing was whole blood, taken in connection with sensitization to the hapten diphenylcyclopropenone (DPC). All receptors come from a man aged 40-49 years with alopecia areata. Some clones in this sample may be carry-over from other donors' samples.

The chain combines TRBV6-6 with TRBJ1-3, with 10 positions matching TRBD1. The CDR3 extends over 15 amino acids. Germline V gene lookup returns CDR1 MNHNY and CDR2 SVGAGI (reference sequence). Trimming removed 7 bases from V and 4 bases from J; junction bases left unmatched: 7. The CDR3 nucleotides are TGTGCCAGCACCACCGGGACAGGGGCCGGAAACACCATATATTTT. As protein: CASTTGTGAGNTIYF.

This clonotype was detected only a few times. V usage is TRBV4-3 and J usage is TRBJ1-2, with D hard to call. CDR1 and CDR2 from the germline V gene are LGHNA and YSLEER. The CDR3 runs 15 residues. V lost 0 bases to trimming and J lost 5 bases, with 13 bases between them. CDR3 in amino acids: CASSQDARQLYGYTF. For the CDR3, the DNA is TGCGCCAGCAGCCAAGATGCGCGGCAGCTATATGGCTACACCTTC.

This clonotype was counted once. The CDR3 region is CASTIPGQGVYEQYF. The CDR3 nucleotides read TGTGCCAGCACTATTCCGGGACAGGGGGTGTACGAGCAGTACTTC. The rearrangement links TRBV6-2 or TRBV6-3 to TRBJ2-7, with 11 bases lining up with TRBD1. CDR1 is MNHEY, CDR2 SVGEGT, per germline. This CDR3 has 15 residues. Unmatched junction bases numbered 9, after V lost 7 bases and J lost 4 bases.

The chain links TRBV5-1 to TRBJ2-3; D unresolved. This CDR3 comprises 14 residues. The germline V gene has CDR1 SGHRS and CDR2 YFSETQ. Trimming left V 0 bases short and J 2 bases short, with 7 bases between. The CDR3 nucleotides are TGCGCCAGCAGCTTGGGGTCTTACACAGATACGCAGTATTTT. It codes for CASSLGSYTDTQYF.

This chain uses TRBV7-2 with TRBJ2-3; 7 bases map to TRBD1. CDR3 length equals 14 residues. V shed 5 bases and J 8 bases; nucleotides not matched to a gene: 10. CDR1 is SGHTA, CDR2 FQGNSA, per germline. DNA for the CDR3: TGTGCCAGCAGCCTAGAGGGGGCGCAGGGTACGCAGTATTTT. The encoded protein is CASSLEGAQGTQYF.

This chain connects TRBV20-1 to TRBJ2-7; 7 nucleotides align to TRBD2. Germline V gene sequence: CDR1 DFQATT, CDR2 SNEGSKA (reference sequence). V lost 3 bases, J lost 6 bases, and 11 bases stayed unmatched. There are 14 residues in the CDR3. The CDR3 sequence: CSARALAEAGEQYF. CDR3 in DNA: TGCAGTGCTAGGGCTCTAGCGGAGGCGGGCGAGCAGTACTTC.

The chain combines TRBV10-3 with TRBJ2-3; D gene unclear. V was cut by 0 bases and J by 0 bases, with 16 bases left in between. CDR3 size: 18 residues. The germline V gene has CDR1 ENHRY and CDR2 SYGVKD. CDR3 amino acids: CAISESKAAQASTDTQYF. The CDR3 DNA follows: TGTGCCATCAGTGAGTCTAAGGCCGCCCAGGCTAGCACAGATACGCAGTATTTT.

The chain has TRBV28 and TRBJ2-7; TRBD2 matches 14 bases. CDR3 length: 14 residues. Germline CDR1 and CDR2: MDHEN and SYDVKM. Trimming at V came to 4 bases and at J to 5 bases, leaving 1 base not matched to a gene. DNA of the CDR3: TGTGCCAGCAGTTCGGGACTAGCGGGGGACGAGCAGTACTTC. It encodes CASSSGLAGDEQYF.

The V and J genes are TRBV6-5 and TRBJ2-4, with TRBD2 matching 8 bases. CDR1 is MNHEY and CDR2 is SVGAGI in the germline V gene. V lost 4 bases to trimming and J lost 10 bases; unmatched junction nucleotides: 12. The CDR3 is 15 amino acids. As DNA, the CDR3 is TGTGCCAGCAGTTTCCAATCAGCGGGAGTTAGGATTCAGTACTTC. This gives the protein CASSFQSAGVRIQYF.

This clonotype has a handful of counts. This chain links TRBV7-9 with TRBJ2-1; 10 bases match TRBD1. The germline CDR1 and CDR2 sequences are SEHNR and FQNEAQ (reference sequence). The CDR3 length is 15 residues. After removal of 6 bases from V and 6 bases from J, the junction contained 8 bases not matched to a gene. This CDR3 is CASSSDRGLSNEQFF. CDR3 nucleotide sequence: TGTGCCAGCAGTTCTGACAGGGGGCTGAGCAATGAGCAGTTCTTC.

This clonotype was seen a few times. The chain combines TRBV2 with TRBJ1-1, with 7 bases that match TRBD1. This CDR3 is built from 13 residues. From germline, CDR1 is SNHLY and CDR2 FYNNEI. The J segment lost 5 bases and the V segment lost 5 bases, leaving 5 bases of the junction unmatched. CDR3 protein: CASSYQGGTEAFF. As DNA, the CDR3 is TGTGCCAGCAGTTACCAGGGGGGGACTGAAGCTTTCTTT.

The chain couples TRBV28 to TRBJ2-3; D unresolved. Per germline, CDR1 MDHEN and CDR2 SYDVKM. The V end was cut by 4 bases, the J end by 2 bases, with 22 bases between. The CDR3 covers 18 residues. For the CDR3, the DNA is TGTGCCAGCAGTTCCTTTGAATCACCTACTACTTCCACAGATACGCAGTATTTT. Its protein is CASSSFESPTTSTDTQYF. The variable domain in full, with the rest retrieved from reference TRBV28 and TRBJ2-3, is DVKVTQSSRYLVKRTGEKVFLECVQDMDHENMFWYRQDPGLGLRLIYFSYDVKMKEKGDIPEGYSVSREKKERFSLILESASTNQTSMYLCASSSFESPTTSTDTQYFGPGTRLTVL.

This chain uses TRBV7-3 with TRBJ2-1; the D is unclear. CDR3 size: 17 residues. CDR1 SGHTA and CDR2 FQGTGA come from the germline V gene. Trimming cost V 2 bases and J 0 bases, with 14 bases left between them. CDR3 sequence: CASSLQTGPSSYNEQFF. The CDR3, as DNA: TGTGCCAGCAGCTTACAGACTGGACCAAGCTCCTACAATGAGCAGTTCTTC. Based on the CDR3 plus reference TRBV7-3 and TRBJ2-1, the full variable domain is GAGVSQTPSNKVTEKGKYVELRCDPISGHTALYWYRQSLGQGPEFLIYFQGTGAADDSGLPNDRFFAVRPEGSVSTLKIQRTERGDSAVYLCASSLQTGPSSYNEQFFGPGTRLTVL.

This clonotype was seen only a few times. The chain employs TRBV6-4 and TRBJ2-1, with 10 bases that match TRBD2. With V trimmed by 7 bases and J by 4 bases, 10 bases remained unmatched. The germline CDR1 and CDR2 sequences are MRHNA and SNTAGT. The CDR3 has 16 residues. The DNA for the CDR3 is TGTGCCAGCAACTATACTACTAGCGGGGCTTACAATGAGCAGTTCTTC. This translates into CASNYTTSGAYNEQFF.

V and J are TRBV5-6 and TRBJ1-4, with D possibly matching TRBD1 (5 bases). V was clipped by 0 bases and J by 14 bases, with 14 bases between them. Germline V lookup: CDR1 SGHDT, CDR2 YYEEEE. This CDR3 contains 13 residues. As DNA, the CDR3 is TGTGCCAGCAGCTTGGGAACATTGGGACCTCTGTTTTTT. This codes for CASSLGTLGPLFF.

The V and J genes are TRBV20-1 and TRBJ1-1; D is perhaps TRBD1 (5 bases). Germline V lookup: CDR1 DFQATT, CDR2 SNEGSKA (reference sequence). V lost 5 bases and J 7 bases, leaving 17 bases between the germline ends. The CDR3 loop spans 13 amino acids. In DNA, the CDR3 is TGCAGTGCTCCCACGGGGCGGCCCCTTGAAGCTTTCTTT. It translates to CSAPTGRPLEAFF.

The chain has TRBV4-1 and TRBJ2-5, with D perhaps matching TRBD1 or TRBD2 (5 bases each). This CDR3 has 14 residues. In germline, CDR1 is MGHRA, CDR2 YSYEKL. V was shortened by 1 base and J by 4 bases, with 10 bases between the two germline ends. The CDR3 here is CASSQVWGLETQYF. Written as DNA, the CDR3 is TGCGCCAGCAGCCAAGTTTGGGGGTTAGAGACCCAGTACTTC.

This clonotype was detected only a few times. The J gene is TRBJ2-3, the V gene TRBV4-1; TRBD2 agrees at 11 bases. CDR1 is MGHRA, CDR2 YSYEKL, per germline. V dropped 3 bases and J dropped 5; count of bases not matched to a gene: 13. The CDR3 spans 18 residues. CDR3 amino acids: CASSQPGLAVQSGDTQYF. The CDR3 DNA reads TGCGCCAGCAGCCAGCCGGGACTAGCGGTTCAAAGTGGAGATACGCAGTATTTT.

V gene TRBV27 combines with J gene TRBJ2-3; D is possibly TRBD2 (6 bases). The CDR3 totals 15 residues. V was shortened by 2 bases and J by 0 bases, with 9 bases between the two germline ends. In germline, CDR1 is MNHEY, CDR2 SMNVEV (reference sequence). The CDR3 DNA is TGTGCCAGCAGTTTAGTTAGCGGAAGCACAGATACGCAGTATTTT. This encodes CASSLVSGSTDTQYF.

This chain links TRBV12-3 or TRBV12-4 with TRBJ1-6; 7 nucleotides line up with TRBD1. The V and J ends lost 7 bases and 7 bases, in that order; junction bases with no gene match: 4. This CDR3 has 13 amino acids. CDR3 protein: CASTATGNSPLHF. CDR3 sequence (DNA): TGTGCCAGCACCGCGACAGGGAATTCACCCCTCCACTTT.